The clone carrying this T cell receptor (beta chain) was seen repeatedly, ten times or more. Pregnant or lactating patients were excluded, as were those with uncontrolled infection or other autoimmune disease. This specimen belongs to a study of T cells in Graves' hyperthyroidism and ophthalmopathy. Authors of the study amplified TCR beta CDR3 regions from RNA transcripts. Initially, a first-round RT-PCR of the TCR CDR3 employed the HTBI primer set. TCRdb reanalysed the multiplex PCR reads using MiXCR and keeps one entry per CDR3 protein. The data contain about 380,000 distinct CDR3 sequences, about 15% of them seen just once; the ten biggest clones take up around 10%. Trimming took 7 bases from V and 6 from J; bases not matched to a gene: 18. This CDR3 region has 18 residues. Germline CDR1 is SQVTM and CDR2 is ANQGSEA.

Sequenced input: blood. The TCR originated in a woman between 55 and 75 years old with Graves' hyperthyroidism. The chain is built from TRBV29-1 and TRBJ2-1; 13 nucleotides line up with TRBD2. CDR3 DNA sequence: TGCAGCGGTACGGACGGGACTAGCGGGATAAAGCCCCTCAATGAGCAGTTCTTC. Translating gives CSGTDGTSGIKPLNEQFF.